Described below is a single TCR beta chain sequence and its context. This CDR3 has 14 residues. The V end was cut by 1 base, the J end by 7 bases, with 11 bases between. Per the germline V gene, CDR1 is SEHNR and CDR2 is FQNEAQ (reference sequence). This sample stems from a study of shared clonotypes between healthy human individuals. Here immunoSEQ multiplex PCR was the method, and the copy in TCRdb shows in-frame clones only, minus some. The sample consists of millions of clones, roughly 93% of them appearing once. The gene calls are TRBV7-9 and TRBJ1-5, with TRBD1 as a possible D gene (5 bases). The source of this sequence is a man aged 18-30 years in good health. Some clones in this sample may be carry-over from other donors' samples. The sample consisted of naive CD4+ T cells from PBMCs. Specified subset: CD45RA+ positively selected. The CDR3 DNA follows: TGTGCCAGCAGCTTAGTCAGGGTAGGGCAGCCCCAGCATTTT. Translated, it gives CASSLVRVGQPQHF.